This T cell receptor (beta chain) comes out of a study of blood T cells in healthy people across ages. Study findings and constraints: Donor CMV infection status was unknown, possibly confounding age-related changes in expanded clonotypes.

The authors ran a second PCR of 7 to 11 cycles using a sample-barcoded 5' primer and a J-beta primer mix. Each cDNA was tagged by a template-switch adaptor containing 12 random nucleotides. TCRdb re-called the 5' RACE reads with MiXCR, one entry per CDR3 protein. The table lists approximately 1.5 million distinct CDR3 sequences, about 31% of them singletons. The germline V gene encodes CDR1 DFQATT and CDR2 SNEGSKA (reference sequence). V was trimmed by 1 base and J by 2 bases, leaving 28 bases between them. The CDR3 contains 20 residues. Concerning this clonotype: What it recognizes is unknown.

Sequencing input: blood. This TCR was sampled from a woman between 25 and 40 years old in good health. This sequence joins TRBV20-1 and TRBJ2-3; D might be TRBD1 (6 bases). As DNA, the CDR3 is TGCAGTGCTAGAGCAACTCTCTCACCGGGACACCTTTCCACCACAGATACGCAGTATTTT. This translates into CSARATLSPGHLSTTDTQYF.